These 17 T cell receptor beta chains share one sample of origin, sequenced in a study of molecular identifiers for immune sequencing clone quantification. TCRdb fed the PCR reads into MiXCR, producing one record per CDR3 protein. Of approximately 550,000 distinct CDR3 sequences detected, roughly 26% appear once; the ten largest clones hold approximately 0.76%. Material: naive CD8+ T cells from blood, with Jurkat cell RNA spiked in. Described subset: FACS-sorted CD8+CD4-CCR7+CD45RA+ naive T cells. The receptors derive from a human donor in good health. Some libraries in this study had Jurkat cell RNA spiked in.

The chain has TRBV2 and TRBJ1-5; D unresolved. CDR1 and CDR2 from the germline V gene are SNHLY and FYNNEI. Trimming pared 2 bases from V and 0 bases from J, leaving 5 bases between. This CDR3 contains 14 residues. CDR3 sequence (DNA): TGTGCCAGCAGTGAATTGGCTAGCAATCAGCCCCAGCATTTT. Translation: CASSELASNQPQHF.

The CDR3 protein is CASSWTGGVSPLHF. The CDR3 coding sequence is TGTGCCAGCAGTTGGACAGGGGGCGTTTCACCCCTCCACTTT. The rearrangement uses TRBV2 and TRBJ1-6, with 11 bases aligning to TRBD1. In germline, CDR1 is SNHLY, CDR2 FYNNEI. With 5 bases clipped from V and 9 bases from J, the junction kept 3 bases outside the gene matches. This CDR3 has 14 amino acids.

The rearrangement links TRBV4-1 to TRBJ2-1; tentatively, D is TRBD1 or TRBD2 (5 bases each). Per germline, CDR1 MGHRA and CDR2 YSYEKL. The V and J ends lost 4 bases and 12 bases respectively, with 19 bases between them. The CDR3 runs 14 residues. The CDR3 spells CASSPQAGVEGQFF. The CDR3 DNA sequence: TGCGCCAGCAGCCCACAGGCCGGGGTAGAGGGGCAGTTCTTC.

Turning to this clonotype: A read error may be the cause here, since a much bigger clone is one base away. In DNA, the CDR3 is TGTGCCAGCAGTGAATGGAACCTGACCCCCATATGTTTT. Its translation is CASSEWNLTPICF. The genes are TRBV2 and TRBJ1-3; D is ambiguous. CDR1 and CDR2 (germline): SNHLY, FYNNEI. There are 13 residues in the CDR3. Together with reference TRBV2 and TRBJ1-3, the CDR3 gives the full variable domain: EPEVTQTPSHQVTQMGQEVILRCVPISNHLYFYWYRQILGQKVEFLVSFYNNEISEKSEIFDDQFSVERPDGSNFTLKIRSTKLEDSAMYFCASSEWNLTPICFGEGSWLTVV.

This clonotype showed up just a few times. The chain links TRBV24-1 to TRBJ2-5; no definite D call. There are 13 residues in the CDR3. V was cut by 1 base and J by 4 bases, with 6 bases left in between. Per germline, CDR1 KGHDR and CDR2 SFDVKD. CDR3 nucleotide sequence: TGTGCCACCAGTGATTTATCAGTAGAGACCCAGTACTTC. Encoded protein: CATSDLSVETQYF.

The gene calls are TRBV6-2 or TRBV6-3 and TRBJ1-1; TRBD1 is a possible D gene (5 bases). The CDR3 is 15 residues long. V dropped 4 bases and J dropped 2 bases, with 14 bases sitting between them. CDR1 and CDR2 from the germline V gene are MNHEY and SVGEGT. Here the CDR3 DNA reads TGTGCCAGCAGTTTCGTCGGGGGTATAAACACTGAAGCTTTCTTT. This gives the protein CASSFVGGINTEAFF.

This clonotype was counted many times. This rearrangement joins TRBV5-5 to TRBJ1-4, with 8 bases aligning to TRBD1. The germline V gene encodes CDR1 SGHKS and CDR2 YYEKEE (reference sequence). The CDR3 extends over 14 amino acids. With 2 bases clipped from V and 7 bases from J, the junction kept 4 bases outside the gene matches. In DNA form, the CDR3 reads TGTGCCAGCAGCTTAACAGGGGGTGGTGAAAAACTGTTTTTT. Translating it yields CASSLTGGGEKLFF.

The chain links TRBV13 to TRBJ1-1; possibly TRBD1 for D (5 bases). V was trimmed by 7 bases and J by 5 bases, leaving 20 bases between them. The V gene's germline CDR1 is PRHDT and CDR2 FYEKMQ (reference sequence). The CDR3 sequence is 15 residues long. CDR3 region: CASTPQGRGVTEAFF. For the CDR3, the DNA is TGTGCCAGCACCCCTCAGGGTCGGGGCGTTACTGAAGCTTTCTTT.

A word on this clonotype: The junction departs from the called germline gene at one end, perhaps through a read error. V and J are TRBV6-2 or TRBV6-3 and TRBJ1-5; the D is unclear. Germline values: CDR1 MNHEY, CDR2 SVGEGT. The CDR3 consists of 14 residues. Written as DNA, the CDR3 is TGTGCCAGCGAGGGCACGGCATGCAATCAGCCCCAGCACTTT. Amino acids: CASEGTACNQPQHF.

Concerning this clonotype itself: A read error may account for a junction end that differs from germline. This chain connects TRBV28 to TRBJ2-7, with TRBD1 matching over 9 bases. Per the germline V gene, CDR1 is MDHEN and CDR2 is SYDVKM. This CDR3 spans 15 amino acids. CDR3 nucleotides: TGTGCCAGCCTTGACTCCGGGACAGGGAACTACGAGCAGTCCTTC. Amino acid sequence: CASLDSGTGNYEQSF.

This sequence joins TRBV6-5 and TRBJ1-1; no firm D call. The CDR3 contains 14 residues. Germline V gives CDR1 MNHEY, CDR2 SVGAGI. Trimming shortened V by 0 bases and J by 11 bases, and 16 bases separated the two germline ends. The CDR3 sequence is CASSYSVDGREAFF. In nucleotides, the CDR3 is TGTGCCAGCAGTTACTCTGTGGATGGGAGAGAGGCTTTCTTT.

There are a few counts of this clonotype. The CDR3 DNA follows: TGTGCCAGCAGCCATTCCGGGACAGTCGCAGATACGCAGTATTTT. This gives the protein CASSHSGTVADTQYF. The chain carries TRBV7-9 and TRBJ2-3; 7 nucleotides agree with TRBD1. CDR3 length equals 15 residues. CDR1 and CDR2 from the germline V gene are SEHNR and FQNEAQ (reference sequence). Unmatched junction bases numbered 9, after V lost 5 bases and J lost 4 bases.

The chain recombines TRBV30 with TRBJ1-2; D is possibly TRBD1 (5 bases). Trimming removed 5 bases at V and 8 bases at J, with 15 bases between. Germline CDR1 GTSNPN, CDR2 SVGIG (reference sequence). The CDR3 spans 12 residues. CDR3 coding DNA: TGTGCCTGGGGCGACGGGGGTTGGGGCTACACCTTC. Its protein product is CAWGDGGWGYTF. The full variable domain, completed using reference TRBV30 and TRBJ1-2, is SQTIHQWPATLVQPVGSPLSLECTVEGTSNPNLYWYRQAAGRGLQLLFYSVGIGQISSEVPQNLSASRPQDRQFILSSKKLLLSDSGFYLCAWGDGGWGYTFGSGTRLTVV.

This chain joins TRBV28 and TRBJ1-1; tentative D call: TRBD1 (5 bases). V lost 2 bases to trimming and J lost 12 bases, with 16 bases between them. Germline lookup yields CDR1 MDHEN and CDR2 SYDVKM. The CDR3 spans 13 residues. The CDR3 spells CASSLGTGVPPFF. DNA for the CDR3: TGTGCCAGCAGTTTAGGGACCGGGGTCCCCCCTTTCTTT.

In this sample, this clonotype turned up a few times. CDR3 protein: CASRTSGEQYF. The DNA for the CDR3 is TGTGCCAGCCGGACTAGCGGTGAGCAGTACTTC. The chain links TRBV7-9 to TRBJ2-7; 10 bases agree with TRBD2. The CDR3 runs to 11 residues. Germline values: CDR1 SEHNR, CDR2 FQNEAQ (reference sequence). With V trimmed by 8 bases and J by 7 bases, 2 bases remained unmatched. Together with reference TRBV7-9 and TRBJ2-7, the CDR3 gives the full variable domain: DTGVSQNPRHKITKRGQNVTFRCDPISEHNRLYWYRQTLGQGPEFLTYFQNEAQLEKSRLLSDRFSAERPKGSFSTLEIQRTEQGDSAMYLCASRTSGEQYFGPGTRLTVT.

This clonotype was seen a few times. The V call is TRBV28, the J call TRBJ2-3; TRBD1 might be the D (5 bases). Germline V gene sequence: CDR1 MDHEN, CDR2 SYDVKM. The CDR3 is made up of 16 amino acids. V lost 3 bases, J lost 6 bases, and 19 bases lay in between. In nucleotides, the CDR3 is TGTGCCAGCAGTTTTTTTTCCAGGGTATCGTCTGATACGCAGTATTTT. This gives the protein CASSFFSRVSSDTQYF.

This clonotype occurred many times. The V and J genes are TRBV27 and TRBJ2-7; TRBD1 might be the D (6 bases). The CDR3 has 12 residues. The germline gives CDR1 MNHEY, CDR2 SMNVEV (reference sequence). The V end lost 6 bases, the J end lost 2 bases, and 8 bases lay between the germline ends. CDR3 amino acids: CASRGQTYEQYF. In DNA, the CDR3 is TGTGCCAGCAGAGGACAGACCTACGAGCAGTACTTC.